This entry concerns a single TCR beta chain. TCRdb used MiXCR to reprocess the 5' RACE reads, holding one entry per CDR3 protein. The repertoire has 1.5 million to 2 million distinct CDR3 sequences, less than 40% of them found once; the top ten carry roughly 0.3%. The CDR3 consists of 18 residues. The trim removed 1 base at V and 5 bases at J, leaving 14 bases unmatched. CDR1 MGHRA and CDR2 YSYEKL come from the germline V gene. The record originates from a study of identical twins. The V call is TRBV4-1, the J call TRBJ2-7; 10 nucleotides align to TRBD2. The sample comprised cord blood. The source of this sequence is a newborn girl in good health. CDR3 nucleotides: TGCGCCAGCAGCCAAGGTCTTAAGCGGGGGGGCCTAATCAACGAGCAGTACTTC. Protein sequence: CASSQGLKRGGLINEQYF.